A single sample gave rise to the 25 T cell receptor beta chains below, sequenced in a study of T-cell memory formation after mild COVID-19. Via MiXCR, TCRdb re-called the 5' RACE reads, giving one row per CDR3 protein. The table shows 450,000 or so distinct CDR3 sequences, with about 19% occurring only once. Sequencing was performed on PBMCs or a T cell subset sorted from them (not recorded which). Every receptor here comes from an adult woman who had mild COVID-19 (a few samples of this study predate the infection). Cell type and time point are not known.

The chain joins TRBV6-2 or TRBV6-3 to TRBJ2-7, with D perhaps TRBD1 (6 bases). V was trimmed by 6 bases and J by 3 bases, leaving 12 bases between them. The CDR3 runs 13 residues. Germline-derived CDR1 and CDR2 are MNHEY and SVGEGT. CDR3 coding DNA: TGTGCCAGCAGACGCTGGACAGACTACGAGCAGTACTTC. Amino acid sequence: CASRRWTDYEQYF.

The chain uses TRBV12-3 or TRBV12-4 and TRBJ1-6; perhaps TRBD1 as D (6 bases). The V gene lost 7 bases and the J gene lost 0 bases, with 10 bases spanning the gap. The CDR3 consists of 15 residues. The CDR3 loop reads CASTDRSSYNSPLHF. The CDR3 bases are TGTGCCAGCACCGACAGGAGCTCCTATAATTCACCCCTCCACTTT.

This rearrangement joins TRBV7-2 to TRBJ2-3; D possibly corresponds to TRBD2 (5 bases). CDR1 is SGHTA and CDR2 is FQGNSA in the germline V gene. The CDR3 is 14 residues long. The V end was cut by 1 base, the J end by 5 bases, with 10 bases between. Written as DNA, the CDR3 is TGTGCCAGCAGCTTAGGATTTGCGGGAGATACGCAGTATTTT. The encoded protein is CASSLGFAGDTQYF.

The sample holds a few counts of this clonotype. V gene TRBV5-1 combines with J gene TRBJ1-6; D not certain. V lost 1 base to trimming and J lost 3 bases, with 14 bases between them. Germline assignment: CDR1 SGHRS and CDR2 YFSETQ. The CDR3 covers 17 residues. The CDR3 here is CASSLFPSRIYNSPLHF. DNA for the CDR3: TGCGCCAGCAGCTTGTTTCCAAGCAGGATCTATAATTCACCCCTCCACTTT.

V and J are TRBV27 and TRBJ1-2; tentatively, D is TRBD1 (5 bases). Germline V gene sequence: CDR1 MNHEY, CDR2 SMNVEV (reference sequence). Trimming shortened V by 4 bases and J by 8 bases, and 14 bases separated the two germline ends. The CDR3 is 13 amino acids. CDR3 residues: CASSSRGTSGYTF. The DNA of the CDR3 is TGTGCCAGCAGTTCACGCGGGACCTCAGGCTACACCTTC.

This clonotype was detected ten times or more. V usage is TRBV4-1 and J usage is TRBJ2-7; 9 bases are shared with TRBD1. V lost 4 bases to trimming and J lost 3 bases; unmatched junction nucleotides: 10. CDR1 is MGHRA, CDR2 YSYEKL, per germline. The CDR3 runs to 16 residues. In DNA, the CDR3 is TGCGCCAGCAGCCGGGAGGACAGGGGACTTCTCTACGAGCAGTACTTC. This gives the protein CASSREDRGLLYEQYF.

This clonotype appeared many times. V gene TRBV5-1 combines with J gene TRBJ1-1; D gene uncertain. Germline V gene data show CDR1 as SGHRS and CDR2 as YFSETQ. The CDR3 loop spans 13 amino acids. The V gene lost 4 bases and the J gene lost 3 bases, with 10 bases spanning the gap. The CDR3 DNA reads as TGCGCCAGCAGCGCTATGACGGACACTGAAGCTTTCTTT. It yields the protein CASSAMTDTEAFF.

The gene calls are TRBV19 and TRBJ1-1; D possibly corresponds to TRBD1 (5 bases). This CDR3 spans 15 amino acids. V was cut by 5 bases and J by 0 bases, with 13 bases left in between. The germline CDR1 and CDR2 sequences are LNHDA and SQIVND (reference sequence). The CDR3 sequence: CASSPMGPMNTEAFF. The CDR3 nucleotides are TGTGCCAGTAGTCCCATGGGACCGATGAACACTGAAGCTTTCTTT.

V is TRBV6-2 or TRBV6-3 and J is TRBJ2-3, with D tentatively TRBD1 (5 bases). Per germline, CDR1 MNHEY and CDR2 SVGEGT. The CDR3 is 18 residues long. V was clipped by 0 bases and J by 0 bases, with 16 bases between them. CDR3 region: CASSYSMAWGASTDTQYF. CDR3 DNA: TGTGCCAGCAGTTACTCGATGGCTTGGGGCGCGAGCACAGATACGCAGTATTTT.

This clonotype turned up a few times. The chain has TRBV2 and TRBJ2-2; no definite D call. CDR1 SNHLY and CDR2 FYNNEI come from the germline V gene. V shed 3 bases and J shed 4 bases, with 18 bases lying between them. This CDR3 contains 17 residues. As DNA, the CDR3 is TGTGCCAGCAGTGACCGAACAGCCTTATTGGGCACCGGGGAGCTGTTTTTT. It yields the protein CASSDRTALLGTGELFF.

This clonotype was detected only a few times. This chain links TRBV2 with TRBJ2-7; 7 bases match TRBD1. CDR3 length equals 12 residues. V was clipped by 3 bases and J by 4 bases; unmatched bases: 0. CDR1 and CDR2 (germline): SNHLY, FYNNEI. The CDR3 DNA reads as TGTGCCAGCAGTGAGGGACAGTACGAGCAGTACTTC. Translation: CASSEGQYEQYF.

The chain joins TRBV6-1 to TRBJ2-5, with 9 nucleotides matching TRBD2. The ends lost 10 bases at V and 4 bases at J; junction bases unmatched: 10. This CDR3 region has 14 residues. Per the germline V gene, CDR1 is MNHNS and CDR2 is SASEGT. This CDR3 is CAIGPGGRAETQYF. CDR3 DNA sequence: TGTGCCATAGGTCCTGGCGGGAGGGCAGAGACCCAGTACTTC.

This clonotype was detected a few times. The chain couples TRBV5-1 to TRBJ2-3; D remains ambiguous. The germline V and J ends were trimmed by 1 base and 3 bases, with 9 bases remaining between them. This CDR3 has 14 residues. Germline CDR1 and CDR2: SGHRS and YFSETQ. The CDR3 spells CASSLHQATDTQYF. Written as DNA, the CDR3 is TGCGCCAGCAGCTTGCACCAGGCTACAGATACGCAGTATTTT.

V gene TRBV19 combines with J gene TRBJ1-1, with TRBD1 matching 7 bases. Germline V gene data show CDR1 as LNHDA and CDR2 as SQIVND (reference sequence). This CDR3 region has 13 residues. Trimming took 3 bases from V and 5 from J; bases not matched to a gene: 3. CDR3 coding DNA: TGTGCCAGTAGTATGACAGGGTTGACTGAAGCTTTCTTT. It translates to CASSMTGLTEAFF.

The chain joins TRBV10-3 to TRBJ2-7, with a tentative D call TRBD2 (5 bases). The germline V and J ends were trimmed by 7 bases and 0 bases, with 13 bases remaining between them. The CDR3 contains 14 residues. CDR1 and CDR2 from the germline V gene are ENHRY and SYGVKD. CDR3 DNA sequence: TGTGCCATCATGAGGACTGAGAGCTCCTACGAGCAGTACTTC. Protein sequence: CAIMRTESSYEQYF.

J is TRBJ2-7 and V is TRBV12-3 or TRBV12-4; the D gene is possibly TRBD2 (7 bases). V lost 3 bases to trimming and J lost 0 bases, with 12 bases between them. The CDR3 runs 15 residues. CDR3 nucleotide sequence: TGTGCCAGCAGTTTCGCGGGGGCCGGCTCCTACGAGCAGTACTTC. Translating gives CASSFAGAGSYEQYF.

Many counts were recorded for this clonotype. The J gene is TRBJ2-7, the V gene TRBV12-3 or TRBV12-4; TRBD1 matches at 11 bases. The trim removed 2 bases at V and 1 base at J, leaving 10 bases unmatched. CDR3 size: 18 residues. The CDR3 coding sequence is TGTGCCAGCAGTTTAAGGGGGACAGGGGGAATCTCTTCCTACGAGCAGTACTTC. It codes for CASSLRGTGGISSYEQYF.

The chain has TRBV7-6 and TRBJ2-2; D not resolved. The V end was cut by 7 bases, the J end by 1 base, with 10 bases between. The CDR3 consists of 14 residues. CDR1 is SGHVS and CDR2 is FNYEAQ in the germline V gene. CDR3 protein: CASTWHVNTGELFF. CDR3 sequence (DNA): TGTGCCAGCACGTGGCACGTGAACACCGGGGAGCTGTTTTTT.

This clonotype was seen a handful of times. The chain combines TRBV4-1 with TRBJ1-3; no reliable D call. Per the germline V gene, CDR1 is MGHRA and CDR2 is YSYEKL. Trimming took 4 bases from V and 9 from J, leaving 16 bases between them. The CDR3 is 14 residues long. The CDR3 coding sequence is TGCGCCAGCAGCCCCACCCGGCGGCAGACCACCATATATTTT. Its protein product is CASSPTRRQTTIYF.

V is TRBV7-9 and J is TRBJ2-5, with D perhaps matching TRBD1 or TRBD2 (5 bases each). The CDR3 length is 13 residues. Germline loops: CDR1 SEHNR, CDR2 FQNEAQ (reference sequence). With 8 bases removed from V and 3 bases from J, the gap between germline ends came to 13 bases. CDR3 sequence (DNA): TGTGCCAGCGGGGGAAGAAGTAAAGAGACCCAGTACTTC. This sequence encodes CASGGRSKETQYF.

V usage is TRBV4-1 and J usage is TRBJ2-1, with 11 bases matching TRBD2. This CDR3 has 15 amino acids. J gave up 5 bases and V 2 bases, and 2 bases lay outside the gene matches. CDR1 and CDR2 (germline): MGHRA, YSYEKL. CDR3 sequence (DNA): TGCGCCAGCAGCCAAATGACTAGCGGGGACAATGAGCAGTTCTTC. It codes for CASSQMTSGDNEQFF.

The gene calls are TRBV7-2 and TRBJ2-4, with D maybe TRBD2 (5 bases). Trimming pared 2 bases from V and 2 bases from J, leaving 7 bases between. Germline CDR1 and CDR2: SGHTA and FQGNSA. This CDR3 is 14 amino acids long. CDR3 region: CASSLRGTKNIQYF. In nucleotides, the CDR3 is TGTGCCAGCAGCTTAAGAGGGACCAAAAACATTCAGTACTTC.

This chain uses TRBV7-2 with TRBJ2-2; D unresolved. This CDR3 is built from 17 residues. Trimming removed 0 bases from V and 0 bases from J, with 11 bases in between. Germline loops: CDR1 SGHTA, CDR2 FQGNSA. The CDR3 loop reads CASSLAAGPANTGELFF. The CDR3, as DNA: TGTGCCAGCAGCTTAGCCGCAGGACCAGCGAACACCGGGGAGCTGTTTTTT.

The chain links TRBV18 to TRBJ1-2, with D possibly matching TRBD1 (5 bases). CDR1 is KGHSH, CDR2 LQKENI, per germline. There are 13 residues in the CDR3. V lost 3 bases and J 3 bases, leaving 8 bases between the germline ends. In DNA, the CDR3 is TGTGCCAGCTCACCCCGGGACGACTATGGCTACACCTTC. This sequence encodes CASSPRDDYGYTF.

CDR3 residues: CASSPSAGGRITDTQYF. For the CDR3, the DNA is TGCGCCAGCAGCCCTTCCGCGGGCGGGAGGATCACAGATACGCAGTATTTT. The gene calls are TRBV5-1 and TRBJ2-3, with TRBD2 identical over 8 bases. J gave up 2 bases and V 4 bases, and 12 bases lay outside the gene matches. The CDR3 has 17 residues. Germline CDR1 is SGHRS and CDR2 is YFSETQ. Variable domain in full (rest from reference TRBV5-1 and TRBJ2-3): KAGVTQTPRYLIKTRGQQVTLSCSPISGHRSVSWYQQTPGQGLQFLFEYFSETQRNKGNFPGRFSGRQFSNSRSEMNVSTLELGDSALYLCASSPSAGGRITDTQYFGPGTRLTVL.